The rows below give T cell receptor beta chains drawn from one sample of a study of T cells expressing NK-cell markers. TCRdb reprocessed the 5' RACE reads and stores each CDR3 protein as one record, lacking DNA. This repertoire includes about 550,000 distinct CDR3 sequences. Sample: blood T cells: a sorted CD56 or NKG2C T cell subset, CD4+ or CD8+ T cells, or bulk PBMC T cells (not recorded which). The receptor source for this set is a man aged 18 to 29 in good health. The CDR3 runs from the conserved cysteine through the conserved F or W.

v_call	j_call	cdr3_aa
TRBV5-1	TRBJ2-7	CASSLAPADEQYF
TRBV14	TRBJ1-1	CASSLAYGGPTEAFF
TRBV7-9	TRBJ2-1	CASSSLTGDTYNEQFF
TRBV11-1	TRBJ2-1	CASSFGLAGVGRHNEQFF
TRBV20-1	TRBJ2-3	CSARAPGTDTQYF
TRBV6-2/TRBV6-3	TRBJ2-1	CASSLETSGSSGEQFF
TRBV9	TRBJ2-5	CASSVGTSGAQETQYF
TRBV7-6	TRBJ2-2	CASSLAGHLANTGELFF
TRBV29-1	TRBJ2-7	CSYTGGQYEQYF
TRBV6-1	TRBJ2-2	CASSRRGTGELFF
TRBV5-5	TRBJ1-4	CASSAGNRQVEKLFF
TRBV6-1	TRBJ2-3	CASSGRTSRADTQYF
TRBV4-3	TRBJ1-2	CASSQDEADTNYGYTF
TRBV11-3	TRBJ2-3	CASSPGDGRTDTQYF
TRBV6-2/TRBV6-3	TRBJ2-7	CATLSPGQGASYEQYF
TRBV10-3	TRBJ2-2	CAISERGAPTGELFF
TRBV4-3	TRBJ1-5	CASSQNRGSSNQPQHF
TRBV5-1	TRBJ2-1	CASSARPSYNEQFF
TRBV7-3	TRBJ2-1	CASSNTSGASYNEQFF
TRBV12-3/TRBV12-4	TRBJ2-7	CASSLGGPREQYF
TRBV3-1	TRBJ2-1	CASSLSGTSPFF
TRBV12-3/TRBV12-4	TRBJ1-5	CASRSGQGSNQPQHF
TRBV11-2	TRBJ2-1	CASSPIAGGPGGEQFF
TRBV28	TRBJ1-5	CASSENTQGARQPQHF
TRBV6-5	TRBJ1-6	CASSYSRDRRDSPLHF
TRBV5-5	TRBJ2-1	CASERVDEQFF
TRBV5-6	TRBJ2-1	CASSPTPDSYNEQFF
TRBV5-1	TRBJ2-7	CASSFEKRSYEQYF
TRBV6-5	TRBJ2-3	CASSDAVTQYF
TRBV4-1	TRBJ1-1	CASSQGQGGISEAFF
TRBV29-1	TRBJ2-6	CSVEIGRPSSGANVLTF
TRBV5-1	TRBJ2-1	CASSLEFGGTGEQFF
TRBV7-2	TRBJ2-5	CASSFGLAGGAVTQYF
TRBV5-5	TRBJ2-3	CASSLAKSGGTDTQYF
TRBV30	TRBJ2-4	CAWSGGSASRYF
TRBV12-3/TRBV12-4	TRBJ1-5	CASSLMPGQNQPQHF
TRBV5-1	TRBJ2-1	CASRAVGAVYNEQFF
TRBV28	TRBJ2-1	CASTTPVWSSYNEQFF
TRBV7-2	TRBJ2-7	CASSPLAGVDEQYF
TRBV7-9	TRBJ2-2	CASSTSEAGVNTGELFF
TRBV3-1	TRBJ2-1	CASSQATHTPYNEQFF
TRBV12-3/TRBV12-4	TRBJ1-2	CASTPVWGRDGYTF
TRBV5-1	TRBJ2-3	CASSPGQTDTQYF
TRBV6-1	TRBJ2-7	CASSQTQGTYEQYF
TRBV15	TRBJ2-7	CATSREFGTVNYEQYF
TRBV20-1	TRBJ2-2	CSAPDSDTGELFF
TRBV29-1	TRBJ2-3	CSSASGTPDTQYF
TRBV5-6	TRBJ2-7	CASSWGEYEQYF
TRBV28	TRBJ1-5	CASMYSNQPQHF
TRBV6-1	TRBJ2-7	CASALGGSGRRGPGEQYF